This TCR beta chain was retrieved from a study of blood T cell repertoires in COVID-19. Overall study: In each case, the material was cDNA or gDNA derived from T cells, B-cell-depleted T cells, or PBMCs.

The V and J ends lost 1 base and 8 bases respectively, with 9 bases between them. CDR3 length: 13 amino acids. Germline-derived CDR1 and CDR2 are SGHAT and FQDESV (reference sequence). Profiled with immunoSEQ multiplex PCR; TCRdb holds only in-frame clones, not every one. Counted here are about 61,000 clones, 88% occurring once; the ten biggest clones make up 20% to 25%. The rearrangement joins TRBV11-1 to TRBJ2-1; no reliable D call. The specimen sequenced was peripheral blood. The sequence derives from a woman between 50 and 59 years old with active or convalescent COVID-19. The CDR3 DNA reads TGTGCCAGCAGCTTAGGTCAACGGGATGAGCAGTTCTTC. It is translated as CASSLGQRDEQFF.